This TCR beta chain was captured in a study of cytomegalovirus exposure and HLA in healthy donors. Study in general: Genotyping showed around four fifths of fewer than 500 donors falling in the Caucasian-associated ancestry cluster. Study-wide points: Using the classifier, cytomegalovirus status was reportedly diagnosed with high specificity and sensitivity. A further, later analysis showed that HLA-associated TCR beta chains (compared with equally common others) were more clonally expanded.

The CDR3 has 15 residues. Trimming removed 2 bases at V and 0 bases at J, with 12 bases between. Per germline, CDR1 SGDLS and CDR2 YYNGEE. With respect to this clone: Its antigen is not identified.

60 Vbeta and 13 Jbeta primers were used in PCR. Profiling relied on immunoSEQ multiplex PCR, and the TCRdb table lists in-frame clones only, not all of them. Of under 200,000 clones detected, approximately 79% appear once; the ten largest clones hold 1.9%. The chain has TRBV9 and TRBJ2-7, with D possibly matching TRBD2 (6 bases). The sequenced sample was PBMCs. This receptor was taken from a human donor in good health. Written as DNA, the CDR3 is TGTGCCAGCAGCGTGGACGCCGGGAGCTCCTACGAGCAGTACTTC. As protein: CASSVDAGSSYEQYF.